This TCR beta chain is drawn from a study of T cell responses to AZD1222 COVID-19 vaccine (dated by TCRdb to 2020 to 2022). For the study in its entirety: AZD1222 recipients whose second dose came at about 4 weeks and those whose second dose came at about 12 weeks were combined into one group, since spike-specific TCR depth and breadth did not differ between the two schedules. Enrollment into the trials was organized by age into subgroups of 18-55, 56-69 and 70-plus years, and those subgroups contained roughly 140, 27 and 60 TCR-sequenced participants, respectively. A total of 233 trial participants underwent TCR sequencing, of whom roughly 210 had received two doses of AZD1222 and approximately 26 had received two doses of the MenACWY control vaccine. The study at large found these results: CD4 TCRs associated with the vaccine covered the entire spike protein, and the dominant responses were in regions 160-218 and 743-854. Participants were mostly white British, with more females than males. The authors suggested clonal diversity may have been underestimated. Reportedly, almost half of the unique spike-specific TCRs recognized epitopes lying outside the regions that are mutated in the B.1.351 and B.1.1.7 variants. Because no day 14 peak-response samples were available, repertoires were characterized only after the peak T cell response. Conclusions about previously exposed vaccinees are limited, since just 5 or 6 AZD1222 recipients were seropositive for SARS-CoV-2 at baseline. After two AZD1222 doses, both the breadth and the depth of spike-specific TCRs were significantly higher than at day 0 and than in MenACWY recipients. In the small 56-69-year group, the increase in depth fell short of significance, most likely because of low power.

Read against the paper, the sample's time point label means: baseline before first vaccination. Vaccinee samples came from UK trials COV001 and COV002, including a single-blind randomized controlled phase 2/3 trial of AZD1222 (ChAdOx1 nCoV-19) in healthy adults. For TCRbeta chain sequencing, PBMC samples were collected from trial participants at day 0 and at day 28 after the second dose. The CDR3 regions of human TCRbeta chains were analyzed by immunosequencing. Turning to the authors' computational methods: Repertoire TCRs were matched against a reference library of SARS-CoV-2-specific TCRs generated with the MIRA antigen-specificity platform. Breadth meant the fraction of unique TCRs that were SARS-CoV-2-associated, whereas depth meant the fraction of total T cells that were SARS-CoV-2-associated. Using the MIRA data, each spike-specific TCR was mapped to the spike region that the TCR reacts to and placed in a CD4 or CD8 class. Log10-transformed breadth and depth values were compared by one-way ANOVA with Sidak's multiple comparisons tests. TCRdb took this table from immuneACCESS and kept in-frame rearrangements with V and J called. Such tables lack part of the clones; where checked against another copy, unresolved V genes explain under half of the gap, and the rest is unexplained. For V, J and clone size, that table is used; D and trimming come from the DNA. The sample includes around 190,000 clones, with just over 85% observed a single time. The biggest ten clones account for approximately 0.5% of the sample.

The junction shows trimming of 4 bases on V and 7 bases on J, and the gene matches do not reach 4 bases of it. From its cysteine to its phenylalanine, the CDR3 spans 14 amino acids. Only CDR3 DNA remains: 42 bases, in frame from the first base. The germline V gene encodes CDR1 MNHEY and CDR2 SVGAGI. In regard to this clone: Its antigen remains unidentified. The sample holds no much larger clone one base away, and base qualities are not on file.

The receptor was derived from an adult in good health. The chain is made from TRBV6-5 and TRBJ1-6; 7 nucleotides in the junction match TRBD1. This sample comprised peripheral blood, obtained on day 0 of AZD1222 vaccination. The CDR3 region has the sequence CASSSQGRNSPLHF. The sequenced DNA: TGTGCCAGCAGTTCACAGGGGAGAAATTCACCCCTCCACTTT.